A single sample gave rise to the 6 T cell receptor beta chains below, sequenced in a study of OX40 agonist ivuxolimab in advanced cancers. The library was made by the immunoSEQ multiplex PCR assay. TCRdb provides this immuneACCESS table in a form limited to in-frame rearrangements. Some clones are lacking; in checked studies, under half of them reflect an unresolved V gene, and why the rest are absent is not known. For this sample the table gives some 34,000 clones, of which about 81% were detected only once. Around 13% of the sample lies in the top ten. Source: CD4+ or CD8+ T cells sorted from blood, taken in a trial of the OX40 agonist ivuxolimab. The receptors stem from an adult with an advanced solid tumor such as melanoma, head and neck, liver or kidney cancer.

A few counts support this clone. V and J are TRBV19 and TRBJ2-7; D perhaps matches TRBD1 (6 bases). CDR3 size: 14 residues. Germline CDR1 reads LNHDA; CDR2 reads SQIVND (reference sequence). V dropped 5 bases and J dropped 2 bases, with 13 bases sitting between them. The CDR3 sequence is CASSSPDSPYEQYF. CDR3 coding DNA: TGTGCCAGTAGTTCGCCGGACAGTCCCTACGAGCAGTACTTC.

The count of this clone is one. J is TRBJ1-4 and V is TRBV5-1, with D possibly being TRBD1 (5 bases). Per the germline V gene, CDR1 is SGHRS and CDR2 is YFSETQ. Between the trimmed V and J ends, which lost 1 base and 4 bases, there was a span of 11 bases. The CDR3 is 15 residues long. CDR3 in DNA: TGCGCCAGCAGCTTGAGGCCGGGGGATAATGAAAAACTGTTTTTT. This codes for CASSLRPGDNEKLFF.

The genes are TRBV7-9 and TRBJ2-5; the match to TRBD2 covers 15 bases. Trimming took 4 bases from V and 4 from J; bases not matched to a gene: 10. The germline CDR1 and CDR2 sequences are SEHNR and FQNEAQ (reference sequence). The CDR3 is 18 amino acids. The CDR3 DNA reads as TGTGCCAGCAGCTCCTCCGGACTAGCGGGGGGGCCGCTAGAGACCCAGTACTTC. Its protein product is CASSSSGLAGGPLETQYF.

This clone was counted a few times. This chain joins TRBV30 and TRBJ1-6; D gene uncertain. The CDR3 runs 12 residues. The V end lost 6 bases, the J end lost 3 bases, and 6 bases lay between the germline ends. Germline CDR1 and CDR2: GTSNPN and SVGIG (reference sequence). CDR3 bases: TGTGCCTGCGGGGACTATAATTCACCCCTCCACTTT. Its protein is CACGDYNSPLHF.

The chain is built from TRBV6-1 and TRBJ2-3; 14 nucleotides line up with TRBD2. This CDR3 has 15 amino acids. CDR1 is MNHNS and CDR2 is SASEGT in the germline V gene. With V trimmed by 4 bases and J by 7 bases, 4 bases remained unmatched. The CDR3 loop reads CASSATSGGANTQYF. The CDR3 DNA follows: TGTGCCAGCAGTGCGACTAGCGGGGGGGCCAATACGCAGTATTTT.

The V gene is TRBV19, the J gene TRBJ2-1; D is uncertain. Germline CDR1 reads LNHDA; CDR2 reads SQIVND (reference sequence). This CDR3 comprises 13 residues. The V and J ends lost 5 bases and 0 bases respectively, with 5 bases between them. CDR3 sequence: CASSPLSYNEQFF. The DNA of the CDR3 is TGTGCCAGTAGTCCCCTCTCCTACAATGAGCAGTTCTTC.